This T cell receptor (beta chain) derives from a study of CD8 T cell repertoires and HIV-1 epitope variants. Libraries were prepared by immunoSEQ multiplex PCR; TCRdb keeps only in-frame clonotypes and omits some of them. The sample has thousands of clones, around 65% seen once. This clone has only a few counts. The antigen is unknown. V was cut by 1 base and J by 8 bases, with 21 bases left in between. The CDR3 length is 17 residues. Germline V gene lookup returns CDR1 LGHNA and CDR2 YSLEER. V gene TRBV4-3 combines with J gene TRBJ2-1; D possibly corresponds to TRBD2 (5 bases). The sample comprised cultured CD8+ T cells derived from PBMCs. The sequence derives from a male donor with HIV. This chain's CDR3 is CASSQAPLPLDLDEQFF. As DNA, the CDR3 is TGCGCCAGCAGCCAAGCCCCCCTACCACTAGATCTAGATGAGCAGTTCTTC.